The 13 T cell receptor beta chains listed next were all sequenced from one sample in a study of CD8 T cells in ankylosing spondylitis. TCRdb reprocessed the 5' RACE reads via MiXCR and lists one record per CDR3 protein. The table has some 140,000 distinct CDR3 sequences, approximately 9.2% seen once. Specimen: synovial fluid, either unsorted or a sorted T cell fraction (not recorded which). The source is a male donor with ankylosing spondylitis.

CDR3 amino acids: CASSFPGGYNEQFF. The CDR3 DNA follows: TGTGCCAGCAGTTTTCCAGGGGGCTACAATGAGCAGTTCTTC. The chain recombines TRBV12-3 or TRBV12-4 with TRBJ2-1, with 7 positions matching TRBD1. The CDR3 is 14 residues long. V shed 3 bases and J 3 bases; nucleotides not matched to a gene: 2.

As to this clonotype: At one end, the junction sequence differs from germline, possibly due to a read error. This chain links TRBV10-3 with TRBJ2-7; 8 positions match TRBD1. CDR1 ENHRY and CDR2 SYGVKD come from the germline V gene. This CDR3 contains 18 residues. CDR3: CALSAERTGSFFSYEQYF. The CDR3 DNA reads TGTGCCCTCAGTGCCGAACGGACAGGGTCCTTCTTCTCCTACGAGCAGTACTTC.

The CDR3 bases are TGCAGTGCTAGGAAGCCTTCCGGGGAGCTGTTTTTT. Translated: CSARKPSGELFF. The chain couples TRBV20-1 to TRBJ2-2; no clear D. This CDR3 is 12 amino acids long. The V gene lost 3 bases and the J gene lost 6 bases, with 8 bases spanning the gap. Germline assignment: CDR1 DFQATT and CDR2 SNEGSKA (reference sequence).

This clonotype was observed at least ten times. The chain carries TRBV5-6 and TRBJ1-1, with 8 bases aligning to TRBD1. The CDR3 totals 12 residues. Looked up from germline, CDR1 is SGHDT and CDR2 is YYEEEE. V trimming: 3 bases; J trimming: 5 bases; junction bases outside the gene matches: 0. CDR3 amino acids: CASSWDRTEAFF. The CDR3 DNA reads as TGTGCCAGCAGCTGGGACAGGACTGAAGCTTTCTTT.

DNA for the CDR3: TGCAGTGCTTCCCGGGACTACGGGGAGCGCACGCAGTATTTT. Translating it yields CSASRDYGERTQYF. The rearrangement links TRBV20-1 to TRBJ2-3; the match to TRBD2 covers 7 bases. CDR1 is DFQATT, CDR2 SNEGSKA, per germline (reference sequence). V lost 5 bases and J lost 9; bases outside the gene matches: 14. The CDR3 length is 14 residues.

The table lists this clonotype with many counts. The gene calls are TRBV6-5 and TRBJ2-7; D remains unclear. The CDR3 extends over 15 amino acids. The germline CDR1 and CDR2 sequences are MNHEY and SVGAGI. V gave up 0 bases and J gave up 3 bases, with 12 bases separating them. CDR3 in amino acids: CASSYSETWDYEQYF. CDR3 coding DNA: TGTGCCAGCAGTTACTCGGAGACCTGGGACTACGAGCAGTACTTC.

This clonotype was picked up many times. The genes are TRBV7-6 and TRBJ2-7, with D unclear. Germline V CDR1 and CDR2: SGHVS, FNYEAQ. Trimming removed 5 bases from V and 1 base from J, with 12 bases in between. The CDR3 has 14 amino acids. CDR3 DNA sequence: TGTGCCAGCAGCCCATTAAACGGATCCTACGAGCAGTACTTC. Amino acid sequence: CASSPLNGSYEQYF.

The V call is TRBV20-1, the J call TRBJ2-1, with D maybe TRBD1 (6 bases). Trimming removed 7 bases from V and 3 bases from J, with 13 bases in between. From germline, CDR1 is DFQATT and CDR2 SNEGSKA (reference sequence). This CDR3 spans 13 amino acids. The CDR3 loop reads CSVPGHLYNEQFF. The CDR3 nucleotides are TGCAGTGTCCCGGGACATCTCTACAATGAGCAGTTCTTC.

This clonotype was seen only a few times. The chain has TRBV28 and TRBJ2-3; no clear D gene. Trimming removed 7 bases at V and 2 bases at J, with 10 bases between. CDR3 length: 13 residues. Germline V gene data show CDR1 as MDHEN and CDR2 as SYDVKM. The chain's CDR3 is CASTLGITDTQYF. The CDR3 DNA sequence: TGTGCCAGCACCCTAGGGATCACAGATACGCAGTATTTT.

In its sample, this clonotype was seen many times. The CDR3 DNA follows: TGTGCCAGCAGCTGGTCCGAGCTCCAGGGCTACGAGCAGTACTTC. This translates into CASSWSELQGYEQYF. The chain carries TRBV5-6 and TRBJ2-7; maybe TRBD1 (5 bases). CDR1 and CDR2 (germline): SGHDT, YYEEEE. V lost 3 bases and J lost 3, with 16 bases in between. CDR3 size: 15 residues.

This chain uses TRBV5-1 with TRBJ2-7; 11 bases map to TRBD1. Germline CDR1 is SGHRS and CDR2 is YFSETQ. Unmatched junction bases numbered 8, after V lost 2 bases and J lost 4 bases. The CDR3 loop spans 16 amino acids. The CDR3 protein is CASSLLGQGVSYEQYF. The CDR3 nucleotides are TGCGCCAGCAGCTTACTGGGACAGGGGGTTTCATACGAGCAGTACTTC.

A few counts support this clonotype. The genes are TRBV12-3 or TRBV12-4 and TRBJ2-2; D might be TRBD2 (6 bases). This CDR3 contains 15 residues. V was pared by 2 bases and J by 0 bases, with 7 bases between. DNA of the CDR3: TGTGCCAGCAGTTTACGGGGGACGAACACCGGGGAGCTGTTTTTT. This gives the protein CASSLRGTNTGELFF.

This clonotype occurred many times. The chain links TRBV25-1 to TRBJ1-1; 9 bases are a match to TRBD1. Germline CDR1 and CDR2: MGHDK and SYGVNS. The CDR3 spans 14 residues. J gave up 6 bases and V 6 bases, and 8 bases lay outside the gene matches. CDR3 in DNA: TGTGCCAGCAGACGGACAGGGGTTTACGCTGAAGCTTTCTTT. Its translation: CASRRTGVYAEAFF. The full variable domain, with the rest looked up from reference TRBV25-1 and TRBJ1-1, is EADIYQTPRYLVIGTGKKITLECSQTMGHDKMYWYQQDPGMELHLIHYSYGVNSTEKGDLSSESTVSRIRTEHFPLTLESARPSHTSQYLCASRRTGVYAEAFFGQGTRLTVV.